The entry that follows covers one TCR beta chain sequence. One end of the junction fails to match germline, which may point to a read error. In the PCR, 60 Vbeta and 13 Jbeta primers were used. TCRdb's table, derived via immunoSEQ multiplex PCR, lists solely in-frame clones and lacks some. This table holds roughly 160,000 clones, roughly 80% found once. The CDR3 loop spans 18 amino acids. Germline loops: CDR1 SGHTA, CDR2 FQGTGA. The data were taken from a study of cytomegalovirus exposure and HLA in healthy donors. The chain has TRBV7-3 and TRBJ2-6, with 7 bases matching TRBD1. This clonotype was obtained from a man between 45 and 60 years old in good health and CMV-seropositive. The source material was PBMCs. CDR3 coding DNA: TGTTCCAGCAGCTCCACAGGGGTGGGCTTCTCTGGGGCCAACGTCCTGACTTTC. Protein: CSSSSTGVGFSGANVLTF.